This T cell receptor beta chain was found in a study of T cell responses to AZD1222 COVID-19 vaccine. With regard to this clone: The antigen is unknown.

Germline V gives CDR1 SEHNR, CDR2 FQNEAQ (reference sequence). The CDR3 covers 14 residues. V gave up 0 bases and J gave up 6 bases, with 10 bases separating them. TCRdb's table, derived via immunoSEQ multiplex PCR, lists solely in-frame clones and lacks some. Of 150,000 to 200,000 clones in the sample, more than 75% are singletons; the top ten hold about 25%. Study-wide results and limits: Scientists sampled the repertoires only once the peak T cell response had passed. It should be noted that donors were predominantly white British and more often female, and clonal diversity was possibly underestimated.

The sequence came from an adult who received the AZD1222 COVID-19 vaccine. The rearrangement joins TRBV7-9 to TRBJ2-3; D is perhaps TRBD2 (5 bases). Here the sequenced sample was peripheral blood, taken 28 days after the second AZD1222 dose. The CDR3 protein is CASSLAGDMDTQYF. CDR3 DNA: TGTGCCAGCAGCTTAGCGGGAGATATGGATACGCAGTATTTT.